The sequence of this T cell receptor beta chain was determined in a study of blood T cells in healthy people across ages (dated by TCRdb to 2013 to 2016). With respect to the entire study: Template switching captured roughly one uniquely barcoded TCR beta cDNA molecule per two T cells in model experiments. For two donors (one aged 18 to 30 and one aged 80 or older), the study analyzed two additional independent replicas of 1 million unique cDNA reads from the same blood draw. The donors were split into four age groups: young (average 16 years), middle-aged (roughly 42), aged (over 55) and long-lived (under 85). Age-related changes in TCR beta repertoire diversity were measured in the study by deep sequencing normalized with unique cDNA molecular identifiers. Study-level results and caveats: There was a strong correlation between observed TCR beta diversity and the percentage of naive T cells measured by flow cytometry. Estimates of total diversity from one million sequenced T cells were regarded as lower bounds and underestimates. Because donor CMV infection status was unknown, age-related changes in expanded clonotypes were potentially confounded. Compared with the aged group, the long-lived group had more naive CD4+ T cells, fewer expanded clones and increased TCR diversity, a pattern suggesting age selection. Bulk unsorted PBMC profiling prevented conclusive comparison of naive and antigen-experienced compartments. Observed TCR beta diversity per million T cells fell roughly linearly with age, and a significant reduction was already apparent by age around 40.

The library came from 5' RACE. This sample was sequenced with an Illumina HiSeq 2500. A second PCR of roughly 6 to 11 cycles was run with a J-beta primer mix and a sample-barcoded 5' primer. A unique molecular identifier was introduced onto each TCR beta cDNA molecule by a template-switch 5' adaptor carrying 12 random nucleotides. Each sample yielded at least 3 million CDR3-containing paired-end reads. First-strand cDNA synthesis was performed from all RNA using the Mint cDNA synthesis kit, with priming by a TRBC-specific oligonucleotide. Following uracil-DNA glycosylase treatment, all cDNA underwent a first 18-cycle PCR with the universal primers M1SS and BC2_uni_R. Processing in the source paper ran as follows. For normalization, 1 million high-quality reads were randomly selected from each sample, with every read carrying a distinct molecular identifier. Instead of being binned into consensus sequences, reads with shared molecular identifiers were discarded. MiTCR, with a Q25 quality threshold and the strictest error-elimination algorithm, was used for CDR3 identification, clonotype clustering and error correction. Lower-bound total TCR beta diversity was estimated with a nonparametric unseen species model using Euler transformation. Starting from the raw public reads, TCRdb applied fastp trimming at Q25, assembled clones with MiXCR and retained in-frame beta chains. Entries that share a CDR3 protein sequence are merged under the most common genes and DNA. These V and J calls originate from TCRdb's pipeline instead of the authors' own analysis. The sample table holds over 700,000 distinct CDR3 sequences, of which approximately 25% were seen once. In total, the top ten clones hold under 10% of the sample.

Donors were under 40 systemically healthy Caucasian individuals from Russia aged roughly 6 to 90 years. Approximately 11 milliliters of peripheral blood were drawn from each donor into EDTA-treated Vacutainer tubes. Ficoll-Paque density-gradient centrifugation was used to isolate PBMCs, with at least 6.5 million per sample. Total RNA, at least 5.5 micrograms per sample, was extracted from PBMCs with Trizol reagent. For every donor, an aliquot of PBMCs went through flow cytometry to measure the percentages of naive CD45RAhigh/CD27high T cells. In the germline V gene, CDR1 corresponds to KGHSH and CDR2 to LQKENI. Spanning cysteine to phenylalanine, the CDR3 consists of 15 amino acids. The retained sequence is limited to the CDR3, 45 bases, with the frame set at the first base. For this clonotype: Its antigen remains unidentified. Base qualities are not provided; no much larger clone lies one nucleotide away.

These records were also assigned to another study, of T cells of mothers and their children. From that second study: The donors were nine systemically healthy Caucasian individuals, made up of three mothers and their six children. cDNA synthesis consumed the entire amount of extracted RNA, loaded at approximately 1.6 ug RNA in each 15 ul reaction. In the second PCR, sample barcodes and 2-4 random nucleotides were introduced via the M1S primer. More than 8 million TCR beta CDR3 reads were obtained from each mother, and several million reads were obtained from each child. Thymic selection shapes the output of TCR recombination in a similar way in related and unrelated pairs, and inherited differences have a minor effect. Normalized repertoire overlap was always found to be slightly, but never significantly, higher in related mother-child pairs than in unrelated mother-child pairs. No persistent microchimeric T cell clones were found, with a detection sensitivity of approximately 100 clones per million clonotypes. In the study, deep NGS was used to compare the TCR beta repertoires of mothers and children, and features distinguishing related mother-child pairs from unrelated individuals were sought. The mean age was roughly 36 +/- 4 years for the mothers and about 10 +/- 4 years for the children. After adapter ligation was performed with NEBNext reagents, the libraries were sequenced on an Illumina HiSeq 2000 with 100+100 nt paired-end reads. To prevent cross-contamination, the mother and child libraries were prepared one month apart and sequenced in separate runs. For each donor, between about 500,000 and 2,200,000 distinct TCR beta clonotypes were identified. Naive TCR beta clonotypes were estimated from low-frequency clonotypes matched to each donor's FACS-determined naive share, without sorting.

This receptor chain uses TRBV18 and TRBJ2-7; the D segment could be TRBD2, given 5 matching bases. The DNA end is a closer match to TRBJ2-1, so the J assignment may be wrong. Sequences were obtained from blood. The sequence was obtained from a boy between 5 and 17 years old in good health. The DNA sequence reads TGTGCCAGCTCACTGAGCGGACCGTCAGTGGATGAGCAGTTCTTC. This yields the protein CASSLSGPSVDEQFF.